These 17 T cell receptor beta chains were sequenced from one sample in a study of CD8 T cells in Susac syndrome. Random-hexamer reverse transcription was applied to about 0.45 to 1 ug RNA. TCRdb processed the immunoSEQ multiplex PCR reads anew with MiXCR; each CDR3 protein has one entry. This table holds about 120,000 distinct CDR3 sequences, more than 85% found once. Material for sequencing was CD4+ T cells from PBMCs. Source of these receptors: a human donor with multiple sclerosis.

The chain combines TRBV18 with TRBJ2-5; 7 positions match TRBD1. CDR3 length: 16 residues. Looked up from germline, CDR1 is KGHSH and CDR2 is LQKENI. After removal of 2 bases from V and 2 bases from J, the junction contained 8 bases not matched to a gene. CDR3 sequence (DNA): TGTGCCAGCTCACCAACGCAGACGGGACAGCAAGAGACCCAGTACTTC. Amino acids: CASSPTQTGQQETQYF.

The chain recombines TRBV6-2 or TRBV6-3 with TRBJ1-5; D might be TRBD1 (5 bases). V was trimmed by 6 bases and J by 3 bases, leaving 12 bases between them. The CDR3 consists of 14 residues. Germline V lookup: CDR1 MNHEY, CDR2 SVGEGT. CDR3 sequence (DNA): TGTGCCAGCAGAGACAGACAGTCCAATCAGCCCCAGCATTTT. This encodes CASRDRQSNQPQHF.

V usage is TRBV7-9 and J usage is TRBJ1-4; tentatively, D is TRBD1 (5 bases). There are 16 residues in the CDR3. V was clipped by 0 bases and J by 6 bases, with 14 bases between them. Germline V lookup: CDR1 SEHNR, CDR2 FQNEAQ (reference sequence). The CDR3 DNA reads as TGTGCCAGCAGCTTAGCGCTCGGGGGTGGCGATGAAAAACTGTTTTTT. Its translation is CASSLALGGGDEKLFF.

The rearrangement uses TRBV11-2 and TRBJ2-5; D uncertain. Trimming left V 1 base short and J 3 bases short, with 9 bases between. Germline loops: CDR1 SGHAT, CDR2 FQNNGV. This CDR3 has 14 residues. The CDR3 loop reads CASSLGAEEETQYF. Written as DNA, the CDR3 is TGTGCCAGCAGCTTAGGGGCAGAAGAAGAGACCCAGTACTTC. Full variable domain (remainder filled in from reference TRBV11-2 and TRBJ2-5): EAGVAQSPRYKIIEKRQSVAFWCNPISGHATLYWYQQILGQGPKLLIQFQNNGVVDDSQLPKDRFSAERLKGVDSTLKIQPAKLEDSAVYLCASSLGAEEETQYFGPGTRLLVL.

This chain joins TRBV29-1 and TRBJ2-2; the match to TRBD1 covers 9 bases. V lost 5 bases to trimming and J lost 4 bases; unmatched junction nucleotides: 8. The germline V gene has CDR1 SQVTM and CDR2 ANQGSEA. This CDR3 region has 15 residues. The CDR3 DNA is TGCAGCGTTAAATCCGGGACAGGGTCCACCGGGGAGCTGTTTTTT. Its protein product is CSVKSGTGSTGELFF.

V usage is TRBV7-2 and J usage is TRBJ1-2, with TRBD1 as a possible D gene (6 bases). The germline V and J ends were trimmed by 4 bases and 4 bases, with 13 bases remaining between them. Looked up from germline, CDR1 is SGHTA and CDR2 is FQGNSA. The CDR3 contains 14 residues. The CDR3 reads CASSYGTHGYGYTF. CDR3 DNA sequence: TGTGCCAGCAGCTACGGGACACACGGCTATGGCTACACCTTC. Full variable domain (outside the CDR3, taken from reference TRBV7-2 and TRBJ1-2): GAGVSQSPSNKVTEKGKDVELRCDPISGHTALYWYRQSLGQGLEFLIYFQGNSAPDKSGLPSDRFSAERTGGSVSTLTIQRTQQEDSAVYLCASSYGTHGYGYTFGSGTRLTVV.

V usage is TRBV3-1 and J usage is TRBJ2-3, with TRBD1 matching over 10 bases. The CDR3 has 13 amino acids. Germline assignment: CDR1 LGHDT and CDR2 YNNKEL (reference sequence). After removal of 4 bases from V and 5 bases from J, the junction contained 0 bases not matched to a gene. Here the CDR3 DNA reads TGTGCCAGCAGCCGGACAGGGGGAGATACGCAGTATTTT. It specifies CASSRTGGDTQYF.

This rearrangement joins TRBV10-1 to TRBJ2-5; possible D gene TRBD2, 6 bases. This CDR3 has 13 residues. V was pared by 3 bases and J by 5 bases, with 10 bases between. Germline loops: CDR1 WNHNN, CDR2 SYGVQD (reference sequence). CDR3 residues: CASSDGGLETQYF. CDR3 bases: TGCGCCAGCAGTGACGGGGGTCTGGAGACCCAGTACTTC.

V gene TRBV7-2 combines with J gene TRBJ1-1; TRBD1 aligns across 8 bases. Germline loops: CDR1 SGHTA, CDR2 FQGNSA. J gave up 4 bases and V 5 bases, and 6 bases lay outside the gene matches. CDR3 length: 14 residues. The CDR3 DNA sequence: TGTGCCAGCAGCGGGCAGGGGGCGCGCACTGAAGCTTTCTTT. It specifies CASSGQGARTEAFF.

DNA for the CDR3: TGTGCCAGCAGCTCCCGGGGGACAGGGAAGGACCCAGATACGCAGTATTTT. It yields the protein CASSSRGTGKDPDTQYF. The chain couples TRBV7-3 to TRBJ2-3; TRBD1 matches 9 bases. With V trimmed by 4 bases and J by 4 bases, 12 bases remained unmatched. Germline V gives CDR1 SGHTA, CDR2 FQGTGA. The CDR3 loop spans 17 amino acids.

V gene TRBV12-3 or TRBV12-4 combines with J gene TRBJ2-3; possible D gene TRBD2, 5 bases. The V gene lost 2 bases and the J gene lost 0 bases, with 9 bases spanning the gap. This CDR3 is 15 amino acids long. Written as DNA, the CDR3 is TGTGCCAGCAGTTTATCTAGCATCAGCACAGATACGCAGTATTTT. Its protein is CASSLSSISTDTQYF.

The gene calls are TRBV5-6 and TRBJ2-1; D might be TRBD1 or TRBD2, each matching 5 bases. This CDR3 has 14 amino acids. CDR1 is SGHDT and CDR2 is YYEEEE in the germline V gene. V lost 4 bases, J lost 10 bases, and 18 bases lay in between. CDR3 DNA: TGTGCCAGCAGCCCGGGACGGCCAATGAGGGAGCAGTTCTTC. Residues: CASSPGRPMREQFF.

This clonotype was detected once. The V and J genes are TRBV5-4 and TRBJ1-6; D might be TRBD1 (6 bases). Germline V lookup: CDR1 SGHNT, CDR2 YYREEE (reference sequence). The CDR3 length is 15 residues. V shed 1 base and J shed 7 bases, with 12 bases lying between them. CDR3 amino acids: CASSLRQGRNSPLHF. The CDR3, as DNA: TGTGCCAGCAGCTTGAGGCAGGGGCGGAATTCACCCCTCCACTTT.

This clonotype was counted a single time. CDR3 loop: CASGKGFDNSPLHF. The CDR3 DNA sequence: TGTGCCAGCGGAAAGGGGTTCGATAATTCACCCCTCCACTTT. This chain links TRBV2 with TRBJ1-6; D may be TRBD1 (5 bases). V was trimmed by 8 bases and J by 5 bases, leaving 13 bases between them. CDR1 is SNHLY, CDR2 FYNNEI, per germline. The CDR3 is 14 residues long.

The chain joins TRBV5-1 to TRBJ1-1, with TRBD1 matching over 9 bases. Germline trimming cut 0 bases from V and 1 base from J; bases unmatched to any gene: 13. There are 19 residues in the CDR3. Germline values: CDR1 SGHRS, CDR2 YFSETQ. As DNA, the CDR3 is TGCGCCAGCAGCTTGGCCGAATCCGGGACAGGGATAAGGAACACTGAAGCTTTCTTT. Encoded protein: CASSLAESGTGIRNTEAFF.

The chain carries TRBV10-3 and TRBJ2-3; maybe TRBD1 (6 bases). The CDR3 consists of 14 residues. CDR1 is ENHRY and CDR2 is SYGVKD in the germline V gene. V was clipped by 3 bases and J by 4 bases, with 11 bases between them. The chain's CDR3 is CAISENRDADTQYF. In DNA, the CDR3 is TGTGCCATCAGTGAAAACAGGGACGCAGATACGCAGTATTTT.

This clonotype was seen just once. V is TRBV12-3 or TRBV12-4 and J is TRBJ2-1; 9 bases fit TRBD1. CDR3 length: 15 amino acids. Trimming removed 5 bases from V and 3 bases from J; junction bases left unmatched: 5. The CDR3 sequence is CASSPGTGLYNEQFF. In DNA, the CDR3 is TGTGCCAGCAGTCCAGGGACAGGGCTCTACAATGAGCAGTTCTTC.